Shown below are 18 T cell receptor beta chains from a single sample sequenced in a study of blood T cell repertoires in COVID-19. Profiled with immunoSEQ multiplex PCR; TCRdb holds only in-frame clones, not every one. Here the sample spans about 160,000 clones, about 81% being singletons. What was sequenced was PBMCs or T cells enriched from blood (not recorded which). These receptors originate from a man in his fifties who had recovered from COVID-19.

J is TRBJ1-3 and V is TRBV19, with TRBD1 matching 10 bases. The CDR3 length is 16 residues. Unmatched junction bases numbered 2, after V lost 1 base and J lost 2 bases. Germline V gene data show CDR1 as LNHDA and CDR2 as SQIVND (reference sequence). The CDR3 DNA reads TGTGCCAGTAGTATAGGGGGACAGGGGACTGGAAACACCATATATTTT. It yields the protein CASSIGGQGTGNTIYF.

The V and J genes are TRBV19 and TRBJ1-5; no firm D call. The CDR3 length is 16 residues. The germline V gene encodes CDR1 LNHDA and CDR2 SQIVND (reference sequence). Trimming pared 8 bases from V and 4 bases from J, leaving 21 bases between. CDR3 region: CASSPIEGGLNQPQHF. CDR3 coding DNA: TGTGCCAGTTCCCCTATTGAGGGAGGTTTGAATCAGCCCCAGCATTTT.

The CDR3 DNA sequence: TGTGCCAGCAGCTTGCAGTCGGGACAGCCCCAGCATTTT. Translating gives CASSLQSGQPQHF. This sequence joins TRBV5-5 and TRBJ1-5, with no clear D. The CDR3 contains 13 residues. V was pared by 1 base and J by 7 bases, with 9 bases between. Germline V lookup: CDR1 SGHKS, CDR2 YYEKEE (reference sequence).

The chain combines TRBV5-4 with TRBJ2-7, with 9 bases identical to TRBD1. J was trimmed by 2 bases and V by 0 bases; bases with no gene match: 3. The CDR3 contains 15 residues. Per germline, CDR1 SGHNT and CDR2 YYREEE (reference sequence). Here the CDR3 DNA reads TGTGCCAGCAGCTTGGCCGGGGACAGGGCCTACGAGCAGTACTTC. Translated: CASSLAGDRAYEQYF.

This clone was seen only a few times. V and J are TRBV27 and TRBJ2-7, with 7 nucleotides matching TRBD1. The CDR3 is made up of 15 amino acids. Germline V gene lookup returns CDR1 MNHEY and CDR2 SMNVEV (reference sequence). V shed 5 bases, J shed 0 bases, and the junction held 7 bases outside the gene matches. CDR3 sequence reads: CASSPAGTVSYEQYF. Written as DNA, the CDR3 is TGTGCCAGCAGTCCCGCCGGGACAGTCTCCTACGAGCAGTACTTC.

The rearrangement uses TRBV11-3 and TRBJ1-1, with D unclear. Germline CDR1 is SGHNT and CDR2 is YENEEA. The V end lost 1 base, the J end lost 7 bases, and 7 bases lay between the germline ends. The CDR3 loop spans 12 amino acids. CDR3 protein: CASSLVPGEAFF. CDR3 nucleotide sequence: TGTGCCAGCAGCTTAGTTCCGGGTGAAGCTTTCTTT.

The chain uses TRBV29-1 and TRBJ2-7, with TRBD1 identical over 9 bases. J gave up 7 bases and V 4 bases, and 8 bases lay outside the gene matches. Germline lookup yields CDR1 SQVTM and CDR2 ANQGSEA. The CDR3 runs 13 residues. In DNA, the CDR3 is TGCAGCGTTGGAGAACAGGGGGCGAAAGAGCAGTACTTC. The encoded protein is CSVGEQGAKEQYF.

V gene TRBV7-8 combines with J gene TRBJ2-1, with TRBD2 as a possible D gene (7 bases). The CDR3 consists of 15 residues. Germline V gene lookup returns CDR1 SGHVS and CDR2 FQNEAQ. The germline V and J ends were trimmed by 1 base and 4 bases, with 11 bases remaining between them. The DNA for the CDR3 is TGTGCCAGCAGCTTAGGAGGGGGACTATACAATGAGCAGTTCTTC. This encodes CASSLGGGLYNEQFF.

This clone was observed a single time. The V gene is TRBV6-6, the J gene TRBJ2-5; D is perhaps TRBD2 (6 bases). Germline lookup yields CDR1 MNHNY and CDR2 SVGAGI (reference sequence). V was trimmed by 6 bases and J by 0 bases, leaving 11 bases between them. The length of the CDR3 is 14 residues. As DNA, the CDR3 is TGTGCCAGCAGGGGCGGGAAATACCAAGAGACCCAGTACTTC. Protein product: CASRGGKYQETQYF.

The V gene is TRBV7-3, the J gene TRBJ2-5; TRBD1 agrees at 7 bases. The V and J ends lost 5 bases and 1 base, in that order; junction bases with no gene match: 10. Germline values: CDR1 SGHTA, CDR2 FQGTGA. The CDR3 length is 16 residues. CDR3 in DNA: TGTGCCAGCAGCCTCGATACAGGGGCGGGCCAAGAGACCCAGTACTTC. It encodes CASSLDTGAGQETQYF.

The chain couples TRBV28 to TRBJ1-2; perhaps TRBD1 as D (5 bases). V was trimmed by 10 bases and J by 1 base, leaving 10 bases between them. Germline assignment: CDR1 MDHEN and CDR2 SYDVKM. The CDR3 contains 12 residues. CDR3 in DNA: TGTGCCACCGTACAGGTTAACTATGGCTACACCTTC. Its protein product is CATVQVNYGYTF.

J is TRBJ2-7 and V is TRBV11-2; no clear D gene. Trimming pared 1 base from V and 0 bases from J, leaving 13 bases between. In germline, CDR1 is SGHAT, CDR2 FQNNGV. This CDR3 comprises 16 residues. The CDR3 loop reads CASSLVAGLSSYEQYF. The CDR3 bases are TGTGCCAGCAGCTTAGTGGCAGGCCTAAGCTCCTACGAGCAGTACTTC.

This clone was observed a few times. The chain links TRBV27 to TRBJ1-2, with TRBD1 matching over 7 bases. The CDR3 length is 14 residues. V was pared by 5 bases and J by 7 bases, with 10 bases of the junction left unmatched. Looked up from germline, CDR1 is MNHEY and CDR2 is SMNVEV (reference sequence). The CDR3 coding sequence is TGTGCCAGCAGTCCCCACGACAGGGTCTTTGGCTACACCTTC. Translated, it gives CASSPHDRVFGYTF.

This clone occurred once. The V call is TRBV19, the J call TRBJ2-7; TRBD1 matches 10 bases. V dropped 6 bases and J dropped 0; count of bases not matched to a gene: 5. CDR1 and CDR2 from the germline V gene are LNHDA and SQIVND (reference sequence). CDR3 length: 15 amino acids. In DNA, the CDR3 is TGTGCCAGTAGAGGGACAGGGGCTGGCTCCTACGAGCAGTACTTC. Its protein product is CASRGTGAGSYEQYF.

The J gene is TRBJ2-7, the V gene TRBV5-5, with TRBD1 matching 9 bases. The V and J ends lost 1 base and 2 bases, in that order; junction bases with no gene match: 4. The CDR3 has 15 residues. Germline CDR1 and CDR2: SGHKS and YYEKEE (reference sequence). CDR3 protein: CASSLRQGVTYEQYF. The DNA for the CDR3 is TGTGCCAGCAGCTTGAGACAGGGGGTGACCTACGAGCAGTACTTC.

The chain carries TRBV7-3 and TRBJ2-5, with D unclear. V lost 1 base and J lost 8, with 14 bases in between. CDR3 length equals 14 residues. Per germline, CDR1 SGHTA and CDR2 FQGTGA. The CDR3 sequence: CASSLSSWSSTQYF. CDR3 sequence (DNA): TGTGCCAGCAGCTTAAGTTCTTGGTCGAGTACCCAGTACTTC.

This rearrangement joins TRBV5-1 to TRBJ2-3; 8 bases are a match to TRBD2. The CDR3 is made up of 16 amino acids. Trimming cost V 4 bases and J 1 base; bases outside gene matches: 8. Germline CDR1 and CDR2: SGHRS and YFSETQ. The DNA of the CDR3 is TGCGCCAGCAGCGGGCGGGGGGTGACGGGCACAGATACGCAGTATTTT. Protein product: CASSGRGVTGTDTQYF.

Only a few counts were recorded for this clone. The chain recombines TRBV7-9 with TRBJ1-2; perhaps TRBD1 as D (6 bases). V was shortened by 5 bases and J by 2 bases, with 15 bases between the two germline ends. The CDR3 is 15 residues long. The V gene's germline CDR1 is SEHNR and CDR2 FQNEAQ (reference sequence). CDR3 loop: CASSETGTRNYGYTF. CDR3 in DNA: TGTGCCAGCAGCGAAACCGGGACACGGAACTATGGCTACACCTTC.